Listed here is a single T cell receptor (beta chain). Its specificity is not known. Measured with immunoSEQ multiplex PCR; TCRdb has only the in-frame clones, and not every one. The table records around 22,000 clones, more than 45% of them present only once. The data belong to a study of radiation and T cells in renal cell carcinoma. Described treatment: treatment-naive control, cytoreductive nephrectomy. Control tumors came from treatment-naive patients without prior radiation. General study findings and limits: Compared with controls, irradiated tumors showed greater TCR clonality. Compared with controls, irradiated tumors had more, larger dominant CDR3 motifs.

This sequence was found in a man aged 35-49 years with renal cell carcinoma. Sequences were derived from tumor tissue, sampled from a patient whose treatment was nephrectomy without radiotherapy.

CDR3 DNA sequence: TGTGCCAGCAGCTTAGATTCCCACCAAAACACTGAAGCTTTCTTT. Protein: CASSLDSHQNTEAFF. This chain joins TRBV7-2 and TRBJ1-1; D not certain. CDR3 size: 15 residues. V lost 1 base to trimming and J lost 2 bases, with 11 bases between them. Germline CDR1 and CDR2: SGHTA and FQGNSA. Drawing the rest from reference TRBV7-2 and TRBJ1-1, the complete variable domain is GAGVSQSPSNKVTEKGKDVELRCDPISGHTALYWYRQSLGQGLEFLIYFQGNSAPDKSGLPSDRFSAERTGGSVSTLTIQRTQQEDSAVYLCASSLDSHQNTEAFFGQGTRLTVV.